Listed here are 9 T cell receptor beta chains from one sample, sequenced in a study of shared clonotypes between healthy human individuals. Method: immunoSEQ multiplex PCR; TCRdb's copy keeps in-frame clones and lacks some. Altogether some 600,000 clones are present, 95% to 96% being singletons, with the ten largest covering 0.11%. Naive CD8 isolation took CD45RO-negative cells positively selected for CCR7 and excluded terminally differentiated effector memory CD45RA+ cells. Sequencing used naive CD8+ T cells sorted from blood. Receptors originate from a woman in her 30s in good health.

About this clone: Other DNA sequences in this sample translate to the same CDR3. This chain connects TRBV28 to TRBJ2-1; no clear D. Germline V gene lookup returns CDR1 MDHEN and CDR2 SYDVKM. There are 11 residues in the CDR3. The ends were cut back, 6 bases at V and 7 bases at J, with 7 bases in the middle. The CDR3 DNA reads as TGTGCCAGCAGCATCGGGAATGAGCAGTTCTTC. Protein sequence: CASSIGNEQFF.

The chain employs TRBV29-1 and TRBJ2-1; D might be TRBD1 (5 bases). Deletions cut 6 bases from V and 4 bases from J, with 10 bases between. The CDR3 loop spans 12 amino acids. Germline lookup yields CDR1 SQVTM and CDR2 ANQGSEA. CDR3 bases: TGCAGCGTGCGCAACAGGTACAATGAGCAGTTCTTC. Amino acids: CSVRNRYNEQFF.

This chain connects TRBV29-1 to TRBJ2-6, with 7 bases fitting TRBD1. CDR3 length: 17 residues. Trimming cost V 3 bases and J 0 bases; bases outside gene matches: 8. Germline CDR1 and CDR2: SQVTM and ANQGSEA. As DNA, the CDR3 is TGCAGCGTTGAGTCAACACCAGGGGGCTCTGGGGCCAACGTCCTGACTTTC. This codes for CSVESTPGGSGANVLTF.

This chain joins TRBV19 and TRBJ2-7; TRBD2 agrees at 7 bases. The trim removed 5 bases at V and 3 bases at J, leaving 4 bases unmatched. The CDR3 is made up of 13 amino acids. Germline values: CDR1 LNHDA, CDR2 SQIVND (reference sequence). CDR3 protein: CASSSGGSYEQYF. The CDR3 DNA sequence: TGTGCCAGTAGTTCAGGCGGGAGCTACGAGCAGTACTTC. Full variable domain (remainder filled in from reference TRBV19 and TRBJ2-7): DGGITQSPKYLFRKEGQNVTLSCEQNLNHDAMYWYRQDPGQGLRLIYYSQIVNDFQKGDIAEGYSVSREKKESFPLTVTSAQKNPTAFYLCASSSGGSYEQYFGPGTRLTVT.

The gene calls are TRBV7-2 and TRBJ2-3, with 7 bases aligning to TRBD2. J lost 1 base, V lost 4 bases, and 14 bases had no gene match. The V gene's germline CDR1 is SGHTA and CDR2 FQGNSA. The CDR3 consists of 18 residues. The CDR3 DNA follows: TGTGCCAGCAGCTCCCTTAGGGAGGGCCTGAGGGGCACAGATACGCAGTATTTT. Protein product: CASSSLREGLRGTDTQYF.

The V call is TRBV27, the J call TRBJ2-1, with TRBD2 matching 13 bases. There are 16 residues in the CDR3. The J segment lost 6 bases and the V segment lost 5 bases, leaving 7 bases of the junction unmatched. Germline V lookup: CDR1 MNHEY, CDR2 SMNVEV (reference sequence). As DNA, the CDR3 is TGTGCCAGCAGTCCCCGACTAGCGGGAGGACCCAATGAGCAGTTCTTC. This gives the protein CASSPRLAGGPNEQFF.

The chain employs TRBV4-1 and TRBJ1-5, with unresolved D. This CDR3 comprises 16 residues. Germline lookup yields CDR1 MGHRA and CDR2 YSYEKL. V shed 0 bases and J shed 0 bases, with 9 bases lying between them. CDR3 coding DNA: TGCGCCAGCAGCCAAGAAACACCTTATAGCAATCAGCCCCAGCATTTT. Protein sequence: CASSQETPYSNQPQHF.

This clone was found once. The chain carries TRBV27 and TRBJ1-2; D is unresolved. V was pared by 3 bases and J by 8 bases, with 13 bases between. Germline V gene data show CDR1 as MNHEY and CDR2 as SMNVEV (reference sequence). This CDR3 region has 13 residues. The CDR3 bases are TGTGCCAGCAGTTTTTTTGGGAACGTAGGCTACACCTTC. Its translation is CASSFFGNVGYTF.

The CDR3 sequence is CASSPSRVDSGNTIYF. As DNA, the CDR3 is TGTGCCAGCTCACCTTCTAGGGTCGACTCTGGAAACACCATATATTTT. The chain employs TRBV18 and TRBJ1-3, with D unclear. The CDR3 is 16 residues long. Germline V lookup: CDR1 KGHSH, CDR2 LQKENI. Trimming took 3 bases from V and 0 from J, leaving 12 bases between them.